This TCR beta chain stems from a study of T cells in narcolepsy. Repertoires were generated with immunoSEQ multiplex PCR, while TCRdb's copy carries only in-frame clones and drops some. The table includes some 35,000 clones, more than 65% detected once. Broader study findings: Healthy controls reportedly lacked the autoreactive clonotypes serially found in patients' blood.

Concerning this clone: The antigen remains undetermined.

V was clipped by 7 bases and J by 6 bases; unmatched bases: 8. The CDR3 runs to 14 residues. CDR1 is SQVTM and CDR2 is ANQGSEA in the germline V gene. Sample: memory (CD45RA-) CD4+ T cells from blood. The receptor comes from a human donor in good health. The rearrangement links TRBV29-1 to TRBJ2-7, with 14 bases that match TRBD2. Here the CDR3 reads CSAGLAGGTAEQYF. The CDR3 DNA reads as TGCAGCGCCGGACTAGCGGGAGGAACCGCCGAGCAGTACTTC.